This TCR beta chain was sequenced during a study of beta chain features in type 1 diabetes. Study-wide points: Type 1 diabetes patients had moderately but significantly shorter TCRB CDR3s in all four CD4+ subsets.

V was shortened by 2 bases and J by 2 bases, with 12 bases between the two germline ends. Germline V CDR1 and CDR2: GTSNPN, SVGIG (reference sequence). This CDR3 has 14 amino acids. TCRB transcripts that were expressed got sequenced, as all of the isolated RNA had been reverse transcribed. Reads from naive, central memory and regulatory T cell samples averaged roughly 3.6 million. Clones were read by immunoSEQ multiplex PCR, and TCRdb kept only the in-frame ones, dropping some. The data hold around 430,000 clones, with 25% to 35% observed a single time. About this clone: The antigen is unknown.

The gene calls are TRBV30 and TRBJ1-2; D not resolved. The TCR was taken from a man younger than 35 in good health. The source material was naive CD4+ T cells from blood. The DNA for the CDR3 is TGTGCCTGGAGTCCCAGCTGGGTCAACTATGGCTACACCTTC. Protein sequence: CAWSPSWVNYGYTF. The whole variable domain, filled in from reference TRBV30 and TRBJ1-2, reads SQTIHQWPATLVQPVGSPLSLECTVEGTSNPNLYWYRQAAGRGLQLLFYSVGIGQISSEVPQNLSASRPQDRQFILSSKKLLLSDSGFYLCAWSPSWVNYGYTFGSGTRLTVV.